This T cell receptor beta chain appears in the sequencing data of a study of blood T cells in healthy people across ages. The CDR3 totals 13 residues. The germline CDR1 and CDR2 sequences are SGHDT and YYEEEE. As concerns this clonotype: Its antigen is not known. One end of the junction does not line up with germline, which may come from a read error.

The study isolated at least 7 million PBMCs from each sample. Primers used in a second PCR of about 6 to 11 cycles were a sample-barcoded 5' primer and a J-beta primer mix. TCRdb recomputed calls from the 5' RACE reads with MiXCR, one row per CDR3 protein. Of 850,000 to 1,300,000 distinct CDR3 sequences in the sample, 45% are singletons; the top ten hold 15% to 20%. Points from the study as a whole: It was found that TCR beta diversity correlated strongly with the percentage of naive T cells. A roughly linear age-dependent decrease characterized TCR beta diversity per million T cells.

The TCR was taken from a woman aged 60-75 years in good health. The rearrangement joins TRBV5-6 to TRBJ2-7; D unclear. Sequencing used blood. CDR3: CASSFWSSYEQYF. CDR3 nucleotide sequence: TGTGCCAGTAGCTTTTGGTCATCCTACGAGCAGTACTTC.